This T cell receptor (beta chain) was captured in a study of patients and donors after allogeneic stem cell transplantation. TCRdb analysed the RT-PCR reads with MiXCR anew, one entry per CDR3 protein. The sample comprises about 200,000 distinct CDR3 sequences, 38% of which are singletons, and roughly 11% rests with the top ten. Sequencing was performed on blood, either unsorted or a sorted T cell fraction (not recorded which). The sequence was collected from a human donor who was either an allogeneic HSCT recipient or a stem cell or donor lymphocyte infusion donor (not recorded which). It is not recorded whose cells these are; they may come from a transplant donor.

The CDR3 is CASSQVRQGVYGYTF. In DNA form, the CDR3 reads TGCGCCAGCAGCCAAGTAAGGCAGGGGGTCTATGGCTACACCTTC. This chain joins TRBV4-1 and TRBJ1-2; 7 bases are a match to TRBD1. CDR1 is MGHRA and CDR2 is YSYEKL in the germline V gene. The CDR3 consists of 15 residues. J was trimmed by 4 bases and V by 1 base; bases with no gene match: 6.